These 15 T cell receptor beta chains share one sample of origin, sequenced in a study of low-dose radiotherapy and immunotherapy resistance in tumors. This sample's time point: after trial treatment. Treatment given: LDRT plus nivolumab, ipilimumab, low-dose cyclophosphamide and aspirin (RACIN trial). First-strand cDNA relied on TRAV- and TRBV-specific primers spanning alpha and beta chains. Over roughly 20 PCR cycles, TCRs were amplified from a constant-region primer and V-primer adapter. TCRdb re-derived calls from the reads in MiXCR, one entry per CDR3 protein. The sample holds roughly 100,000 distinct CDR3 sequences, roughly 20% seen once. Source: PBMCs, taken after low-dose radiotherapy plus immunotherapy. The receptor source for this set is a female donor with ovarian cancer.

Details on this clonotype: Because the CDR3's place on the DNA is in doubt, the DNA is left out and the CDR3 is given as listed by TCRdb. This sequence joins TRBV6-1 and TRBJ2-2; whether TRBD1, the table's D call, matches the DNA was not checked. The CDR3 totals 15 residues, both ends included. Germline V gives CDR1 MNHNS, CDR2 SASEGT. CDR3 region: CESRQGAGTGELFFF.

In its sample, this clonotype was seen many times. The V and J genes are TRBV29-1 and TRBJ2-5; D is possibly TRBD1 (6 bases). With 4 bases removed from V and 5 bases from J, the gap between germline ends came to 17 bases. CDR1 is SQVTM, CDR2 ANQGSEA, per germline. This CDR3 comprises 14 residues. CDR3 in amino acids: CSVVTYTTGETQYF. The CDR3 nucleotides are TGCAGCGTTGTTACCTACACTACAGGGGAGACCCAGTACTTC.

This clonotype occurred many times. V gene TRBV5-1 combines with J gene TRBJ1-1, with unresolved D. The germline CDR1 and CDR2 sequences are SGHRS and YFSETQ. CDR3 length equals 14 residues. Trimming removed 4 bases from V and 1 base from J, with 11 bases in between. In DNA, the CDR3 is TGCGCCAGCAGCCGGCTGCCGGGGAACACTGAAGCTTTCTTT. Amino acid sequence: CASSRLPGNTEAFF.

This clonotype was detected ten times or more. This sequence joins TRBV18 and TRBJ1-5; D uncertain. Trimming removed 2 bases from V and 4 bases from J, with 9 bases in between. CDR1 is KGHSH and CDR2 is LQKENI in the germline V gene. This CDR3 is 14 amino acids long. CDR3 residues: CASSPAWGNQPQHF. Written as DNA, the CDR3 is TGTGCCAGCTCACCAGCTTGGGGTAATCAGCCCCAGCATTTT.

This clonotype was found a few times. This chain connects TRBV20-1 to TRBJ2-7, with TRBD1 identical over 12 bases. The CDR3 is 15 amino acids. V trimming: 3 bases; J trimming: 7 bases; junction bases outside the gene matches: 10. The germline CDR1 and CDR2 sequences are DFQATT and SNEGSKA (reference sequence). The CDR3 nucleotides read TGCAGTGCTAGCCTTCCGGGACAGGGGGCCGTGGAGCAGTACTTC. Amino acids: CSASLPGQGAVEQYF.

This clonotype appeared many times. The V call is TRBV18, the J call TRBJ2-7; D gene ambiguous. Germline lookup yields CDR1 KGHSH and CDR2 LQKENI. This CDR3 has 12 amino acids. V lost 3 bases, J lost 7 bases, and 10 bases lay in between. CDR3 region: CASSPGDGEQYF. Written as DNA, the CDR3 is TGTGCCAGCTCACCTGGCGATGGGGAGCAGTACTTC.

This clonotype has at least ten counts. The CDR3: CASSQKDSQETQYF. CDR3 DNA: TGTGCCAGCAGCCAGAAAGACAGCCAAGAGACCCAGTACTTC. The genes are TRBV4-2 and TRBJ2-5, with D maybe TRBD1 (5 bases). The germline CDR1 and CDR2 sequences are LGHNA and YNFKEQ. The CDR3 covers 14 residues. Trimming took off 3 bases at V and 1 base at J, with 9 bases between the two ends.

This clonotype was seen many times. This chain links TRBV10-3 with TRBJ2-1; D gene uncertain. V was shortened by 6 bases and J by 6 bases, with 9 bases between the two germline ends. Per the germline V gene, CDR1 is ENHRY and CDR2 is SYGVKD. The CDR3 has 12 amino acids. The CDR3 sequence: CAISPVGNEQFF. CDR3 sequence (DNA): TGTGCCATCAGCCCAGTGGGCAATGAGCAGTTCTTC.

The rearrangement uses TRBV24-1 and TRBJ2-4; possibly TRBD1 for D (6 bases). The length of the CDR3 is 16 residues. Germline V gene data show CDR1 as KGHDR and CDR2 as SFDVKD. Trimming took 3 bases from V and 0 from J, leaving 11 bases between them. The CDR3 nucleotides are TGTGCCACCAGTGATACGACAGGAGGAGCCAAAAACATTCAGTACTTC. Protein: CATSDTTGGAKNIQYF.

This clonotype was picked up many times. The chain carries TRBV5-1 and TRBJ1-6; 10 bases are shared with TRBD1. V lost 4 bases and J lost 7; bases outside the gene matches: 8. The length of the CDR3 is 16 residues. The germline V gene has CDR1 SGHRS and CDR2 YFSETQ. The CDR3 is CASSAQTGGGNSPLHF. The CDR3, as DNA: TGCGCCAGCAGCGCCCAGACAGGGGGCGGGAATTCACCCCTCCACTTT.

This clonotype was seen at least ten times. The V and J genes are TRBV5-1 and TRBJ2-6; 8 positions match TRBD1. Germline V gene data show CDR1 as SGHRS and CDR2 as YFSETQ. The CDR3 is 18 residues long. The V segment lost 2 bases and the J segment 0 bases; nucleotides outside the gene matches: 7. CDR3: CASSFRTGMYSGANVLTF. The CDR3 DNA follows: TGCGCCAGCAGCTTCCGGACAGGGATGTACTCTGGGGCCAACGTCCTGACTTTC.

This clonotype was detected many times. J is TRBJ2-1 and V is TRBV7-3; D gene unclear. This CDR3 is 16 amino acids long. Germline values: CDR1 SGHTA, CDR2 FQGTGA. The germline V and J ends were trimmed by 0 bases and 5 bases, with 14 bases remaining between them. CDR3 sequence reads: CASSLTARIQDNEQFF. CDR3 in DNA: TGTGCCAGCAGCTTAACGGCCCGGATCCAAGACAATGAGCAGTTCTTC. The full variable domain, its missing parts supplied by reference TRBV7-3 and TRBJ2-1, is GAGVSQTPSNKVTEKGKYVELRCDPISGHTALYWYRQSLGQGPEFLIYFQGTGAADDSGLPNDRFFAVRPEGSVSTLKIQRTERGDSAVYLCASSLTARIQDNEQFFGPGTRLTVL.

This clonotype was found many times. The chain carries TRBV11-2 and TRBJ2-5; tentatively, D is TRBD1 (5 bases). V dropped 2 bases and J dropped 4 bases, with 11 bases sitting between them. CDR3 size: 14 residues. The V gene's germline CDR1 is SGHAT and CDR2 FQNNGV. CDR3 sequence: CASSLRGGPETQYF. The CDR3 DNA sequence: TGTGCCAGCAGCTTAAGGGGTGGGCCAGAGACCCAGTACTTC. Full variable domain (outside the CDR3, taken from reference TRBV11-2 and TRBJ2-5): EAGVAQSPRYKIIEKRQSVAFWCNPISGHATLYWYQQILGQGPKLLIQFQNNGVVDDSQLPKDRFSAERLKGVDSTLKIQPAKLEDSAVYLCASSLRGGPETQYFGPGTRLLVL.

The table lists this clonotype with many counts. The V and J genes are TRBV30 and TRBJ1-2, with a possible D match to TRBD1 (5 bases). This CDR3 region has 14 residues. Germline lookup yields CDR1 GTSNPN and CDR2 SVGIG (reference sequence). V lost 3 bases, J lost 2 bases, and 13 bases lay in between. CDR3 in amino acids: CAWRYRGPNYGYTF. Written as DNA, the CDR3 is TGTGCCTGGAGGTACCGGGGACCCAACTATGGCTACACCTTC.

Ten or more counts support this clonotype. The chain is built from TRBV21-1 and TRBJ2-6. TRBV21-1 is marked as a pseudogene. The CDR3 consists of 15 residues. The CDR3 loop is CASIRGSSGANVLTF. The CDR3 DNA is TGTGCCAGCATTCGGGGATCCTCTGGGGCCAACGTCCTGACTTTC.